The clone carrying this TCR beta chain was seen more than once but under ten times. Its antigen is currently unknown. Then a second PCR, running roughly 6 to 12 cycles, was carried out with a sample-barcoded 5' primer and a J-beta primer mix. TCRdb called the 5' RACE reads again in MiXCR, with one record for every CDR3 protein. The table lists about 1.6 million distinct CDR3 sequences, about 35% of them singletons. The sample is drawn from a study of blood T cells in healthy people across ages. Germline assignment: CDR1 LGHDT and CDR2 YNNKEL (reference sequence). Trimming cost V 2 bases and J 3 bases, with 10 bases left between them. The CDR3 totals 14 residues. Whole-study results and caveats: With naive T cell percentage, TCR beta diversity showed a strong correlation. Conclusively comparing naive with antigen-experienced cells was impossible with unsorted PBMCs. Because donor CMV status was unknown, expanded clonotype changes were possibly confounded.

With each sample, at least 5 micrograms of total RNA were extracted. This sequence joins TRBV3-1 and TRBJ2-5; D unclear. This clonotype originated in a young woman in good health. Sequencing input: blood. CDR3 sequence reads: CASSQNPGEETQYF. The CDR3 DNA reads as TGTGCCAGCAGCCAAAATCCCGGAGAAGAGACCCAGTACTTC.